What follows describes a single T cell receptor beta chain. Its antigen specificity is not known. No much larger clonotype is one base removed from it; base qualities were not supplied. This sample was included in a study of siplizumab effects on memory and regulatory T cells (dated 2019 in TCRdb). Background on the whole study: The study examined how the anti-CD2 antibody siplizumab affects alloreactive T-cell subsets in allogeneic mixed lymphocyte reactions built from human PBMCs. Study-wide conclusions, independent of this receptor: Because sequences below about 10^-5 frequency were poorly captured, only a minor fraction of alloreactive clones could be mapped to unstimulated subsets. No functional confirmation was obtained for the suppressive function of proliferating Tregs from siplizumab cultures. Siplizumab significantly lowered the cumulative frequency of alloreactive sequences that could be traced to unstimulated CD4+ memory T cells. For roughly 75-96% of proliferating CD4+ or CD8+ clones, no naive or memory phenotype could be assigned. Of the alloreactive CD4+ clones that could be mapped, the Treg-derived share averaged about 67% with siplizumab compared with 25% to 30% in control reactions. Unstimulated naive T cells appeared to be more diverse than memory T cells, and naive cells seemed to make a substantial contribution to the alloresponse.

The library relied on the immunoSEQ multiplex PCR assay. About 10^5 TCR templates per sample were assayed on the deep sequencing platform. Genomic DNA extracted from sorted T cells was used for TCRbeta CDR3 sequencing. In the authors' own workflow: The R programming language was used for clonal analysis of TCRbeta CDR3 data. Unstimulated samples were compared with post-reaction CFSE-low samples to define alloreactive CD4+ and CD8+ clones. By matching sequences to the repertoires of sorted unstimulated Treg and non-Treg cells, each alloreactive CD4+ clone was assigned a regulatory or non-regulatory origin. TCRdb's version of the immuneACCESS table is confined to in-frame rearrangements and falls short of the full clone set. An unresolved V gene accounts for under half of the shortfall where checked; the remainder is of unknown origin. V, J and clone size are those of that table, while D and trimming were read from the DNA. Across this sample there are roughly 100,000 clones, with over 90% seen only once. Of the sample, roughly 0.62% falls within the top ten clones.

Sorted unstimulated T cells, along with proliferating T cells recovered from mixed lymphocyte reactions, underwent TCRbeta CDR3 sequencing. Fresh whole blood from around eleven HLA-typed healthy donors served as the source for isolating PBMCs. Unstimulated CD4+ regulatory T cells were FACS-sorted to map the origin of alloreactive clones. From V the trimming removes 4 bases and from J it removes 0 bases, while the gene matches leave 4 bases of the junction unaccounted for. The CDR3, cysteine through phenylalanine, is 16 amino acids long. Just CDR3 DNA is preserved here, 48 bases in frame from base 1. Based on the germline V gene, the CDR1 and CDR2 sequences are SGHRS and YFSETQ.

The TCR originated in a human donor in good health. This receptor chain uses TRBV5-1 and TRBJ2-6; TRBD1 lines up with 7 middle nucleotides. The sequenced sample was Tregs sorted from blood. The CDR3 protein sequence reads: CASSVGDSSGANVLTF. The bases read TGCGCCAGCAGCGTCGGGGACAGCTCTGGGGCCAACGTCCTGACTTTC.